The sequence of this T cell receptor (beta chain) was determined in a study of a mutant IDH1 vaccine in newly diagnosed glioma. Study-level background: The sex distribution of treated patients was around 62% male and around 40% female, with a mean age of 40.4 years.

A remark on this clone: The target antigen is unknown.

This CDR3 has 13 amino acids. Germline CDR1 is SNHLY and CDR2 is FYNNEI. V trimming: 2 bases; J trimming: 7 bases; junction bases outside the gene matches: 3. The time point denotes: week 47, end of study. A 20-mer mutant IDH1 peptide at 300 ug was injected subcutaneously with topical imiquimod. Patients underwent eight vaccinations, which took place in weeks 1, 3, 5, 7, 11, 15, 19 and 23. Study-wide results and caveats: Apparently unrelated to pseudoprogression were changes in the top peripheral T cell clonotypes.

Data came from immunoSEQ multiplex PCR; TCRdb stores just in-frame clones and leaves some out. The repertoire has some 57,000 clones, approximately 76% of them found once; the top ten carry over 4.5%. The clonotype comes from a woman in her forties with glioma. Some clones in this sample may be carry-over from other donors' samples. Sample: PBMCs, taken from a glioma patient whose treatment included an IDH1 peptide vaccine. This sequence joins TRBV2 and TRBJ1-2; 8 bases are shared with TRBD1. This CDR3 is CASSEQGALGYTF. The CDR3 DNA is TGTGCCAGCAGTGAACAGGGGGCGCTTGGCTACACCTTC.